Sequencing of this T cell receptor (beta chain) was carried out in a study of PD-1 blockade in classical Hodgkin lymphoma. Study-wide findings and caveats: The repertoire differences lack a defined cause, possibly disease activity or prior therapy. Reports indicated that newly diagnosed patients had lower baseline TCR diversity than healthy donors did. There was a significant rise in CD4+ TCR diversity by C4D1, with no such rise for CD8+. Patients who responded completely had about the same baseline diversity as newly diagnosed patients.

Trimming took 8 bases from V and 7 from J; bases not matched to a gene: 11. The germline V gene has CDR1 SGHAT and CDR2 FQNNGV. This CDR3 has 16 amino acids. Only in-frame clones appear in the TCRdb table, and some are missing; sequencing was by immunoSEQ multiplex PCR. The sample lists 55,000 to 60,000 clones, more than 85% occurring once. All the patients suffered relapse after autologous stem cell transplantation, and brentuximab vedotin exposure differed. Concerning this clone itself: Its antigen is unknown.

Sequenced here: peripheral blood mononuclear cells (PBMCs), sampled before the second cycle of nivolumab. This receptor was identified in a human donor with classical Hodgkin lymphoma. The genes are TRBV11-2 and TRBJ2-1, with 13 positions matching TRBD2. The CDR3 spells CASGEGLAGLGNEQFF. CDR3 DNA sequence: TGTGCCAGCGGCGAGGGACTAGCGGGATTAGGGAATGAGCAGTTCTTC.